This T cell receptor (beta chain) was identified during a study of long-term antiretroviral therapy in people with HIV. Samples were assayed with immunoSEQ v3.0 at survey level. This table comes from immunoSEQ multiplex PCR, and its TCRdb copy is limited to in-frame clones, with some not included. The sample consists of over 40,000 clones, about 95% of them appearing once. The V gene lost 3 bases and the J gene lost 0 bases, with 12 bases spanning the gap. The germline CDR1 and CDR2 sequences are SEHNR and FQNEAQ (reference sequence). The CDR3 is made up of 15 amino acids. V usage is TRBV7-9 and J usage is TRBJ2-7; D is unclear. The receptor comes from a woman aged 50 to 60 with HIV. Sequences were derived from unsorted PBMCs, sampled 3.7 years after starting antiretroviral therapy. The CDR3 coding sequence is TGTGCCAGCAGCTTTACGGGCGGAACCTCCTACGAGCAGTACTTC. Translated: CASSFTGGTSYEQYF. The entire variable domain, with the rest obtained from reference TRBV7-9 and TRBJ2-7, is as follows: DTGVSQNPRHKITKRGQNVTFRCDPISEHNRLYWYRQTLGQGPEFLTYFQNEAQLEKSRLLSDRFSAERPKGSFSTLEIQRTEQGDSAMYLCASSFTGGTSYEQYFGPGTRLTVT.